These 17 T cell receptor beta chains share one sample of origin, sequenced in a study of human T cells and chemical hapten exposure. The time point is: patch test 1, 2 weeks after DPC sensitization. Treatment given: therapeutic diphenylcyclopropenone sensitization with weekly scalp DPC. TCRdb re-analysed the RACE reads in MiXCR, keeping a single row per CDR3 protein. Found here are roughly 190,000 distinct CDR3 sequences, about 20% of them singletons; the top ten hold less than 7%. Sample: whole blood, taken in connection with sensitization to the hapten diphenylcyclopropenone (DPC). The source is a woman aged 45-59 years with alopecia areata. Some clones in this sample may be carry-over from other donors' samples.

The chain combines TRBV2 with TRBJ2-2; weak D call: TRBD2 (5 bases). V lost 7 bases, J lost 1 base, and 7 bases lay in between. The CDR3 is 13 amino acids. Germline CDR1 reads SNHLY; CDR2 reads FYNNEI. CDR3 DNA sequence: TGTGCCAGCATAGCGCAGAACACCGGGGAGCTGTTTTTT. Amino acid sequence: CASIAQNTGELFF.

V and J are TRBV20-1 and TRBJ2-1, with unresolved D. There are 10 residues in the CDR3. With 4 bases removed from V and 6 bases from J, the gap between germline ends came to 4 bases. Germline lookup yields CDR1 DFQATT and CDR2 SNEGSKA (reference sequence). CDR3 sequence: CSAKGNEQFF. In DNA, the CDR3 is TGCAGTGCTAAGGGCAATGAGCAGTTCTTC.

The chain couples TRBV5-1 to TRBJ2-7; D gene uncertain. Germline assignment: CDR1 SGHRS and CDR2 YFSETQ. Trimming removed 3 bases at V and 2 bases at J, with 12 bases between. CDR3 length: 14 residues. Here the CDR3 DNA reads TGCGCCAGCAGCTCGGAAAAAGACCCCTACGAGCAGTACTTC. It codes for CASSSEKDPYEQYF.

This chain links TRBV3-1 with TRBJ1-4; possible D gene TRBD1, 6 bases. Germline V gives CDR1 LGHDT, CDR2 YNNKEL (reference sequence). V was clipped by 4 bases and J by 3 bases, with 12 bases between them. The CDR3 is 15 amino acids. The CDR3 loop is CASSPLRTANEKLFF. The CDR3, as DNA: TGTGCCAGCAGCCCCCTGCGGACAGCTAATGAAAAACTGTTTTTT. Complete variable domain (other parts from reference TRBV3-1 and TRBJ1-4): DTAVSQTPKYLVTQMGNDKSIKCEQNLGHDTMYWYKQDSKKFLKIMFSYNNKELIINETVPNRFSPKSPDKAHLNLHINSLELGDSAVYFCASSPLRTANEKLFFGSGTQLSVL.

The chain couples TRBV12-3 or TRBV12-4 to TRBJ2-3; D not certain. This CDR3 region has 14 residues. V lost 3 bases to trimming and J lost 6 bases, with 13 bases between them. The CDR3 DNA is TGTGCCAGCAGTTTCCTATCTCCTCTGGATACGCAGTATTTT. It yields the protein CASSFLSPLDTQYF.

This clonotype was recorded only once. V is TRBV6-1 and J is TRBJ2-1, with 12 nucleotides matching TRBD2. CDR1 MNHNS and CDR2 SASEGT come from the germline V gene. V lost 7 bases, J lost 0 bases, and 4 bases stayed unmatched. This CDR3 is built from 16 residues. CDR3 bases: TGTGCCAGCATACGGACTAGCGGGGACTCCTACAATGAGCAGTTCTTC. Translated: CASIRTSGDSYNEQFF.

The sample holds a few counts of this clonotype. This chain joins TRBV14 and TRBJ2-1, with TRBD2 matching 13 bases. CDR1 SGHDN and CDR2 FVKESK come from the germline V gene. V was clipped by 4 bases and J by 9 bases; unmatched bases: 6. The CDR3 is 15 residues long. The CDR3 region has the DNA TGTGCCAGCAGCCGGCCGGGACTAGCGGGATTTGAGCAGTTCTTC. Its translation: CASSRPGLAGFEQFF.

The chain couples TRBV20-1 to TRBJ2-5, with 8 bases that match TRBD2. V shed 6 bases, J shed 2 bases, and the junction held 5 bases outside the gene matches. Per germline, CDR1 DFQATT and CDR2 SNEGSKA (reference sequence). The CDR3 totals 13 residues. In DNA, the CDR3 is TGCAGTGCCTCTACTAGCGGACAAGAGACCCAGTACTTC. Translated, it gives CSASTSGQETQYF.

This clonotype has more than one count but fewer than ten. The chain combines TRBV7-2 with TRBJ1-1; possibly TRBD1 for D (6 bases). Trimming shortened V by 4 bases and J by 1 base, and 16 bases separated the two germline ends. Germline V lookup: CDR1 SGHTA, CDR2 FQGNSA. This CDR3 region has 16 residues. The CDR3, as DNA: TGTGCCAGCAGCTCCCGGGCCGGGACACCGAACACTGAAGCTTTCTTT. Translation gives CASSSRAGTPNTEAFF. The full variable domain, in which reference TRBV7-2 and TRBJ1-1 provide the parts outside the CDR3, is GAGVSQSPSNKVTEKGKDVELRCDPISGHTALYWYRQSLGQGLEFLIYFQGNSAPDKSGLPSDRFSAERTGGSVSTLTIQRTQQEDSAVYLCASSSRAGTPNTEAFFGQGTRLTVV.

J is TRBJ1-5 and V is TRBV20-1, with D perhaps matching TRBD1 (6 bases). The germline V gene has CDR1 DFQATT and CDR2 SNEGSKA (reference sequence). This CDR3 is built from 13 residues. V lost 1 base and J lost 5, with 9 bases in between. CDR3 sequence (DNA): TGCAGTGCTAGAGGGGCAGGGGATCAGCCCCAGCATTTT. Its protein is CSARGAGDQPQHF.

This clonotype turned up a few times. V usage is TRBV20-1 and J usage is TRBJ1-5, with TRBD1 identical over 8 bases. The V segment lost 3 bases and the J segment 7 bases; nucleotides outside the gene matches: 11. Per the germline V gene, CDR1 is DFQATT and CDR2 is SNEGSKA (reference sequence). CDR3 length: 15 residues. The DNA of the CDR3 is TGCAGTGCTAGGAAAGGGACAGGTGGTAGCCAGCCCCAGCATTTT. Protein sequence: CSARKGTGGSQPQHF.

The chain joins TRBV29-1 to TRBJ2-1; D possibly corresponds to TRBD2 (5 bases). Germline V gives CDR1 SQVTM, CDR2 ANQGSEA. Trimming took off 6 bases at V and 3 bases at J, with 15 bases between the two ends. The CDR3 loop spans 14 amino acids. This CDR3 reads CSVELQGSYNEQFF. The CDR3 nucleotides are TGCAGCGTCGAGCTTCAAGGGAGCTACAATGAGCAGTTCTTC.

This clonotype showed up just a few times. The CDR3 DNA reads TGCAGTGCTAGAGATCGAGGGTTGGCTAGCGGGATGTTCTACAATGAGCAGTTCTTC. It codes for CSARDRGLASGMFYNEQFF. The rearrangement links TRBV20-1 to TRBJ2-1, with 9 bases matching TRBD2. V lost 0 bases to trimming and J lost 3 bases; unmatched junction nucleotides: 15. CDR3 length: 19 residues. CDR1 is DFQATT, CDR2 SNEGSKA, per germline (reference sequence).

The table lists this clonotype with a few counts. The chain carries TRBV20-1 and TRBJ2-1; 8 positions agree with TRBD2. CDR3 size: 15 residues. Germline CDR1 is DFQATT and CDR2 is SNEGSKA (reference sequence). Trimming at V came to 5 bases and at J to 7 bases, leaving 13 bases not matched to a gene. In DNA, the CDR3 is TGCAGTGCTCTAAAAGCGGGAGCCTCTTTGAATGAGCAGTTCTTC. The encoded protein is CSALKAGASLNEQFF.

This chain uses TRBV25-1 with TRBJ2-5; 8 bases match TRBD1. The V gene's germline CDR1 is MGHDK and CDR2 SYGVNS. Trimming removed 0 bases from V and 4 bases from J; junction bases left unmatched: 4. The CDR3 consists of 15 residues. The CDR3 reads CASSEYSQGGETQYF. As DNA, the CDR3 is TGTGCCAGCAGTGAATATTCACAGGGGGGAGAGACCCAGTACTTC.

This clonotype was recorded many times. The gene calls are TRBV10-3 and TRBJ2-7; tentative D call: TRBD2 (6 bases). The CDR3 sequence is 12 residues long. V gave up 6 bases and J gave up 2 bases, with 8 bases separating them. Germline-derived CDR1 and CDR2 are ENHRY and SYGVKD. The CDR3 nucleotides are TGTGCCATCAGCCCGGGGGCCTACGAGCAGTACTTC. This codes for CAISPGAYEQYF.

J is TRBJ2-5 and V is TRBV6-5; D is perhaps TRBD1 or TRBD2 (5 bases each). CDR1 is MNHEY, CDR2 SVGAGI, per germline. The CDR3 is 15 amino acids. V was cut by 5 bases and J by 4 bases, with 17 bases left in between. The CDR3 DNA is TGTGCCAGCAGTCTGGGACGGGCCGGTGGAGAGACCCAGTACTTC. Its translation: CASSLGRAGGETQYF.